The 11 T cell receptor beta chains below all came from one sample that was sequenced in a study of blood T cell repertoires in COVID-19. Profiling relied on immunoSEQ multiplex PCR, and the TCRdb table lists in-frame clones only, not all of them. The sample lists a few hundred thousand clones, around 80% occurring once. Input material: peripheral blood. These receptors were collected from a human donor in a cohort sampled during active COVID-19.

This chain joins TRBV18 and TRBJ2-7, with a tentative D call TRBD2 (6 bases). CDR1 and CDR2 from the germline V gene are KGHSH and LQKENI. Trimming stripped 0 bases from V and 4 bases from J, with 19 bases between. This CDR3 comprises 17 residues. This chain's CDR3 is CASSPPLTGEERYEQYF. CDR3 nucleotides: TGTGCCAGCTCACCACCCTTGACGGGGGAGGAAAGGTACGAGCAGTACTTC.

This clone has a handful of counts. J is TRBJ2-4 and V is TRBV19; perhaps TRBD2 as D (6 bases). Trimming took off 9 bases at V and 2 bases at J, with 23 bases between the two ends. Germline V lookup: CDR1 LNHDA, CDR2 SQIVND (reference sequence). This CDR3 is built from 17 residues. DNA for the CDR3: TGTGCCAGCCGGGAGACCCGGGAACTTGATTCCAAAAACATTCAGTACTTC. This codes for CASRETRELDSKNIQYF.

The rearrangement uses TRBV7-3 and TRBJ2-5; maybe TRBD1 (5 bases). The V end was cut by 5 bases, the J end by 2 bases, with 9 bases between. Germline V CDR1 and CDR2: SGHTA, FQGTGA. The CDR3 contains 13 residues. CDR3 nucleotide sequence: TGTGCCAGCAGCCCAGGGTTTCAAGAGACCCAGTACTTC. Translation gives CASSPGFQETQYF.

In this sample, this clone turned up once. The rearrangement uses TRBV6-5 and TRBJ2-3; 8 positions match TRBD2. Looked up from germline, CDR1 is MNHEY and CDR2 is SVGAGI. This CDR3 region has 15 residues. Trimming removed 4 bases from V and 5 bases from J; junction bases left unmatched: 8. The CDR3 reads CASSSGGGAKDTQYF. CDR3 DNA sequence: TGTGCCAGCAGTTCGGGGGGGGGAGCCAAAGATACGCAGTATTTT.

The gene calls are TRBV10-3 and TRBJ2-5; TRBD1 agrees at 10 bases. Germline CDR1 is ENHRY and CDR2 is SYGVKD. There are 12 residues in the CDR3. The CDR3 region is CVTTGQGETQYF. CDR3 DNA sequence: TGTGTCACCACGGGACAGGGGGAGACCCAGTACTTC.

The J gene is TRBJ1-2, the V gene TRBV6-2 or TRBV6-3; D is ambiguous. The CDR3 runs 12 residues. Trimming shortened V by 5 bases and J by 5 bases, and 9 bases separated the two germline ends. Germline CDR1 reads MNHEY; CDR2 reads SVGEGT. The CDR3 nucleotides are TGTGCCAGCAGTGTCGAGGGTTATGGCTACACCTTC. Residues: CASSVEGYGYTF.

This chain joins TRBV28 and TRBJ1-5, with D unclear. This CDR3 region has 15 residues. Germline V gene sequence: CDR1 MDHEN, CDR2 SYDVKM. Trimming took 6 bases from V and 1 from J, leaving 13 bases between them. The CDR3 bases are TGTGCCAGCAGCCAATCGACTCTCAGCAATCAGCCCCAGCATTTT. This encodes CASSQSTLSNQPQHF.

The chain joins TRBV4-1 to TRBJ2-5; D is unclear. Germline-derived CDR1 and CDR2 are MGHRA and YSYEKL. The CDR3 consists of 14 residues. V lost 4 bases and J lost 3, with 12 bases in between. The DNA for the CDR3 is TGCGCCAGCAGCCTGGGCCGCCTTGAAGAGACCCAGTACTTC. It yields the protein CASSLGRLEETQYF.

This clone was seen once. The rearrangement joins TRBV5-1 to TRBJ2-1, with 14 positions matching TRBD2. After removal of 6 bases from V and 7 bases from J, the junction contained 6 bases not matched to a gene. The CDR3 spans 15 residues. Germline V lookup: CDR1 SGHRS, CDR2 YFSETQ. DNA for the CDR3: TGCGCCAGCAACCCCGGACTAGCGGGGGGTAATGAGCAGTTCTTC. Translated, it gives CASNPGLAGGNEQFF.

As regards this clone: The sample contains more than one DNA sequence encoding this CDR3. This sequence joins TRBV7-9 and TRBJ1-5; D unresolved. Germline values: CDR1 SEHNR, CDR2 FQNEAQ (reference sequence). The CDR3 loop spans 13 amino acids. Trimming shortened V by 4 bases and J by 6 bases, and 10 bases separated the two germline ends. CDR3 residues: CASSSTGSQPQHF. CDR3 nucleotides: TGTGCCAGCAGCTCTACCGGTAGTCAGCCCCAGCATTTT.

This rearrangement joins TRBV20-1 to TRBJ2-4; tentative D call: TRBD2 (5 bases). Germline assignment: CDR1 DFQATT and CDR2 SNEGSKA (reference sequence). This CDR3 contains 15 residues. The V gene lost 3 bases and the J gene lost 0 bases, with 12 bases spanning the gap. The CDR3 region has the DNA TGCAGTGCTAGTAGGGCTAGCCTAGCCAAAAACATTCAGTACTTC. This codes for CSASRASLAKNIQYF.